This TCR beta chain was obtained from a study of glioma-infiltrating T cells. Amplification of TCR alpha and beta CDR3 regions from RNA used iRepertoire nested multiplex PCR. From the multiplex PCR reads, TCRdb called clonotypes with MiXCR, one entry per CDR3 protein. The data show around 120,000 distinct CDR3 sequences, around a quarter seen once. Trimming took 0 bases from V and 3 from J, leaving 15 bases between them. The V gene's germline CDR1 is SGHVS and CDR2 FQNEAQ. The CDR3 totals 17 residues. Study-wide results and caveats: Very few CDR3 sequences were shared between tissue and blood. Above-expected tissue-blood divergence occurred in all gliomas, most in low-grade ones.

This clonotype showed up just a few times. Its antigen is still unknown. The chain combines TRBV7-8 with TRBJ1-5; possible D gene TRBD1, 5 bases. The sequenced material came from glioma tissue, nonneoplastic brain tissue, or PBMCs (not recorded which). The sequence derives from a human donor with low-grade glioma or glioblastoma, undergoing nonglioma brain surgery, or in good health (not recorded which). CDR3 region: CASSLAPKGRANQPQHF. In DNA form, the CDR3 reads TGTGCCAGCAGCTTAGCGCCTAAGGGGAGGGCCAATCAGCCCCAGCATTTT.